This T cell receptor (beta chain) was profiled in a study of shared clonotypes between healthy human individuals. Using immunoSEQ multiplex PCR, the repertoire was profiled, and TCRdb retains in-frame clones only, with some absent. The table includes under 1 million clones, around 96% detected once. Naive CD8 cells, CD45RO-negative and positively selected for CCR7, excluded terminally differentiated effector memory CD45RA+ cells. The CDR3 has 14 residues. The J segment lost 3 bases and the V segment lost 5 bases, leaving 7 bases of the junction unmatched. Germline assignment: CDR1 SGHAT and CDR2 FQNNGV.

Specimen: naive CD8+ T cells sorted from blood. This rearrangement joins TRBV11-2 to TRBJ2-7; 7 nucleotides match TRBD1. The sequence was collected from a man aged 30-40 years in good health. The CDR3 reads CASSPPDRFYEQYF. In DNA form, the CDR3 reads TGTGCCAGCAGCCCCCCGGACAGGTTCTACGAGCAGTACTTC.